This T cell receptor (beta chain) was found in a study of T cells in Graves' hyperthyroidism and ophthalmopathy. The study's findings and limits: Ophthalmopathy was told apart from stable hyperthyroidism by a 13 V-J model.

Germline CDR1 reads SEHNR; CDR2 reads FQNEAQ (reference sequence). Trimming took off 11 bases at V and 2 bases at J, with 12 bases between the two ends. This CDR3 is 12 amino acids long. This clonotype has a count of ten or more. Its antigen is unidentified. Researchers amplified the TCR beta CDR3 regions from RNA transcripts. The TCR CDR3 first-round RT-PCR relied on the HTBI primer set. TCRdb reprocessed the multiplex PCR reads via MiXCR and lists one record per CDR3 protein. The table records around 620,000 distinct CDR3 sequences, 15% to 20% of them present only once. This clonotype was obtained from a woman aged 30 to 39 with Graves' hyperthyroidism. Input material: blood. The chain employs TRBV7-9 and TRBJ2-5, with D uncertain. The chain's CDR3 is CAGGAIQETQYF. CDR3 DNA sequence: TGTGCCGGTGGCGCTATTCAAGAGACCCAGTACTTC.